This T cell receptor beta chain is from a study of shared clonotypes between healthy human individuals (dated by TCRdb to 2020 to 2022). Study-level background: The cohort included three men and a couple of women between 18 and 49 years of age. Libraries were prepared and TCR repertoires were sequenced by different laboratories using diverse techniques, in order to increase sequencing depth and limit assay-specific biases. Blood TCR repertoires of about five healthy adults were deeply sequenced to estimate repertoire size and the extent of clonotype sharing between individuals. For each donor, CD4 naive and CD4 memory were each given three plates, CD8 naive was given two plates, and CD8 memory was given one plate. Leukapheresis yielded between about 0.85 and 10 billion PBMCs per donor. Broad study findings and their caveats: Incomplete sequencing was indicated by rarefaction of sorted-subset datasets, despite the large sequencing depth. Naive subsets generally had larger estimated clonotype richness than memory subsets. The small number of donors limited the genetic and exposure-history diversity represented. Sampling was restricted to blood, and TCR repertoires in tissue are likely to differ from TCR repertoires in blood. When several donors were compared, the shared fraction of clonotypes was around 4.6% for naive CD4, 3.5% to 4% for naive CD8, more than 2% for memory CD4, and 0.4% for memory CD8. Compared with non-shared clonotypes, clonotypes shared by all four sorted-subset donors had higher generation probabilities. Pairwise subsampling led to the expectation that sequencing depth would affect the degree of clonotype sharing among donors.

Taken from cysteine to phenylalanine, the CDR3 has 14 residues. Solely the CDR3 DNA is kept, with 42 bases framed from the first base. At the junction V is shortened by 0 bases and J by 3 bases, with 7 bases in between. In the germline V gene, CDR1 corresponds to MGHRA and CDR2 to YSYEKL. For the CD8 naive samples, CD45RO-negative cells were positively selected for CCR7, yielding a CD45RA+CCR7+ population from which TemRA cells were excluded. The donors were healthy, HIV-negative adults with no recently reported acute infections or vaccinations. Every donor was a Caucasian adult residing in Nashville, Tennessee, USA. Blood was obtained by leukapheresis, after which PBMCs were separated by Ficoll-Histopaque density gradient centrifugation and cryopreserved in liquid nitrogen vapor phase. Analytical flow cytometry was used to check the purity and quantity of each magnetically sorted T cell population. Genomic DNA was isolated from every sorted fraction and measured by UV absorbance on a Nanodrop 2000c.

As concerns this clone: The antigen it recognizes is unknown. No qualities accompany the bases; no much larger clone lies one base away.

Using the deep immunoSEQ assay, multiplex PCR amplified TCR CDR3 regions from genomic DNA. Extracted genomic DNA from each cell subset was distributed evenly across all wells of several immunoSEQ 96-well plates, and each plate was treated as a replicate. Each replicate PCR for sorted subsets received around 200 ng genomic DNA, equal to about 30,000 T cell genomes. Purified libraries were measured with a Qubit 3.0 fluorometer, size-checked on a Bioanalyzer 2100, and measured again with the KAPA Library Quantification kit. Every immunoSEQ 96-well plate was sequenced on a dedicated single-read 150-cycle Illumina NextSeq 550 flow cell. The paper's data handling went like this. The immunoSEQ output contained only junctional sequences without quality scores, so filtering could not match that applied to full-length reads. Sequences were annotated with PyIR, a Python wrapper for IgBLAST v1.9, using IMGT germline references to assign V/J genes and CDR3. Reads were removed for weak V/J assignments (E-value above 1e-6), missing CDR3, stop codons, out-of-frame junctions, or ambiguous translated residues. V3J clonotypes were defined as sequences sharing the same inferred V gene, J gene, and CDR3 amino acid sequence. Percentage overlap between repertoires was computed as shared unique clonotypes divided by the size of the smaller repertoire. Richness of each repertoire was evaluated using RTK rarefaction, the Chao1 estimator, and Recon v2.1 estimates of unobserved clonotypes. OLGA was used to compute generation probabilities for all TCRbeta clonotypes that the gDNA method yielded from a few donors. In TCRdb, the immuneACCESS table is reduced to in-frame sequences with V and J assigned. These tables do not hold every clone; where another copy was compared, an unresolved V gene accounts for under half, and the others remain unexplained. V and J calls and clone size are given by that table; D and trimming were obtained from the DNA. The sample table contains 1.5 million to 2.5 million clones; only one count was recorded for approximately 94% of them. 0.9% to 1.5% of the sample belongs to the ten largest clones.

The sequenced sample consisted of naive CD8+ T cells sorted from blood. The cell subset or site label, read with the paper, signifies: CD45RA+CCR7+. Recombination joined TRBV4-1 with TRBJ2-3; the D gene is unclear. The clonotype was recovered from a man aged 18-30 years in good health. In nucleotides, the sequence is TGCGCCAGCAGCCAAGAGTACGGGACAGATACGCAGTATTTT. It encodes CASSQEYGTDTQYF.